This TCR beta chain derives from a study of cytomegalovirus exposure and HLA in healthy donors. Study-level background: The same platform used for the 650 to 700 first-cohort repertoires was also used for the 120 validation repertoires, as a later analysis reported. Study results and limitations: TCR clusters originating in the first cohort tended to co-occur in the 100 to 150 validation repertoires, according to a later analysis. Reports indicated that the classifier achieved high specificity and sensitivity in diagnosing cytomegalovirus status.

Details on this clone: No antigen is known for it.

The table came from immunoSEQ multiplex PCR; TCRdb's copy has only in-frame clones and leaves some out. The sample lists under 300,000 clones, approximately 83% seen once, with 0.95% to 1.5% in the top ten. Germline CDR1 reads GTSNPN; CDR2 reads SVGIG (reference sequence). The CDR3 is made up of 16 amino acids. V gave up 2 bases and J gave up 3 bases, with 18 bases separating them. The donors were members of the approximately 110-subject validation cohort (separate from the approximately 730-subject first cohort). This sequence originates from a young woman in good health and CMV-seropositive. The chain has TRBV30 and TRBJ2-3; D perhaps matches TRBD2 (6 bases). Sequencing used PBMCs. The CDR3 DNA reads as TGTGCCTGGAGTCTAGGTCTGGCTAGCGCAACAGATACGCAGTATTTT. Translated: CAWSLGLASATDTQYF.